A selection of T cell receptor beta chains follows, all from one sample in a study of T cell responses to AZD1222 COVID-19 vaccine. Only in-frame clones appear in the TCRdb table, and some are missing; sequencing was by immunoSEQ multiplex PCR. Of roughly 110,000 clones listed, 70% to 90% are singletons. Sequenced here: peripheral blood, sampled 28 days after the second AZD1222 dose. These receptors originate from an adult who received the AZD1222 COVID-19 vaccine. CDR3s include the opening cysteine and the closing phenylalanine or tryptophan. The D gene is left open where the match is weak. Size values are once, few and many counts, or a class for expanded clones, and some rows have none.

cdr3_nt,cdr3_aa,j_call,d_call,v_call,clone_size
TGTGCCAGCAGTGAAGCGGAGAACACCGGGGAGCTGTTTTTT,CASSEAENTGELFF,TRBJ2-2,.,TRBV6-4,.
TGCGCCAGCTCTAGCCAGGCTAACTATGGCTACACCTTC,CASSSQANYGYTF,TRBJ1-2,.,TRBV10-1,.
TGTGCCACCAGCACCGGACAGAGTACTAACTATGGCTACACCTTC,CATSTGQSTNYGYTF,TRBJ1-2,.,TRBV15,once
TGTGCCAGCAGCTTGGGAAGTAGTAACTATGGCTACACCTTC,CASSLGSSNYGYTF,TRBJ1-2,.,TRBV5-5,once
TGTGCCAGCAGTAGTCTAGAAACGGCAGAGACCCAGTACTTC,CASSSLETAETQYF,TRBJ2-5,.,TRBV25-1,.
TGCGCCAGCAGTCTTCCTAAGATCGGACAGGGTTGTTGGAAACTGTTTTTT,CASSLPKIGQGCWKLFF,TRBJ1-4,TRBD1,TRBV23-1,.
TGTGCCAGCAGTTACTCGAGAGGGAGGGAGGGGAATCAGCCCCAGCATTTT,CASSYSRGREGNQPQHF,TRBJ1-5,.,TRBV6-2/TRBV6-3,.
TGTGCCAGCCGAAAGACAGGGAGTCTCTGGGGCTACACCTTC,CASRKTGSLWGYTF,TRBJ1-2,TRBD1,TRBV27,.
TGCGCCAGCAGCCGAGGGGACGCCACTGAAGCTTTCTTT,CASSRGDATEAFF,TRBJ1-1,.,TRBV4-3,.
TGTGCCAGCAGCCCATCCGGATACGAGCAGTACTTC,CASSPSGYEQYF,TRBJ2-7,.,TRBV11-1,few
TGTGCCAGCACCCCTTCGTTCGAGCTTCGTGAAAAACTGTTTTTT,CASTPSFELREKLFF,TRBJ1-4,.,TRBV6-5,.
TGTGCCAGCAGCGACGGGACAGGGGGGGAGGAGGACTATGGCTACACCTTC,CASSDGTGGEEDYGYTF,TRBJ1-2,TRBD1,TRBV7-9,.
TGTGCCAGCAGACCCGACAGGGGGCAACTTGAGCAGTTCTTC,CASRPDRGQLEQFF,TRBJ2-1,TRBD1,TRBV2,.
TGTGCCAGCAGTTACCGCTCCGAAGCTTTCTTT,CASSYRSEAFF,TRBJ1-1,.,TRBV6-5,once
TGCAGTGCTAGTGGGGGGGACAACACCGGGGAGCTGTTTTTT,CSASGGDNTGELFF,TRBJ2-2,TRBD2,TRBV20-1,.
TGTGCCAGCAGCTTCGCGGGGTTGAGCACCGGGGAGCTGTTTTTT,CASSFAGLSTGELFF,TRBJ2-2,.,TRBV5-8,.
TGTGCCAGCTCTCTCAAAGGCGCGACAGTTTATGAAAAACTGTTTTTT,CASSLKGATVYEKLFF,TRBJ1-4,.,TRBV18,.
TGTGCCAGCAGCCAAAACGGGGGCTACACTGAAGCTTTCTTT,CASSQNGGYTEAFF,TRBJ1-1,.,TRBV14,.
TGTGCCACCAGCAATACAGCCAACACTGAAGCTTTCTTT,CATSNTANTEAFF,TRBJ1-1,.,TRBV15,.
TGCGCCAGCAGCCCCTTCTCTAGCGGGGGGGCCGCAGGCACCGGGGAGCTGTTTTTT,CASSPFSSGGAAGTGELFF,TRBJ2-2,TRBD2,TRBV5-1,.